The present T cell receptor (beta chain) was sequenced within a study of T cells in Graves' hyperthyroidism and ophthalmopathy. Whole-study results and caveats: Separation of ophthalmopathy from stable hyperthyroidism was achieved by a 13 V-J model. Blood also showed most of the thyroid clonotypes that were expanded above 0.001. Ophthalmopathy was model-predicted a median about six months pre-onset.

The hyperthyroidism patients had all been newly diagnosed, and their disease duration was under 2 months. Their ages ranged from 18 to 65 years. The germline V gene encodes CDR1 SGHAT and CDR2 FQNNGV. Trimming stripped 6 bases from V and 2 bases from J, with 10 bases between. CDR3 length equals 13 residues. Researchers amplified the TCR beta CDR3 regions from RNA transcripts. A set of HTBI primers served as the primers for a first-round RT-PCR of the TCR CDR3. TCRdb independently ran MiXCR on the multiplex PCR reads; one entry per CDR3 protein. The sample carries around 420,000 distinct CDR3 sequences, 15% to 19% recorded once. This clonotype was detected many times. The antigen is not known.

Sequences were obtained from blood. This sequence joins TRBV11-2 and TRBJ1-1; D not resolved. This TCR came from a woman under 30 with Graves' hyperthyroidism. The CDR3, as DNA: TGTGCCAGCAGGCGGGAGCTTAACACTGAAGCTTTCTTT. Translating gives CASRRELNTEAFF.